These 22 T cell receptor beta chains were all obtained from the same sample, sequenced in a study of OX40 agonist ivuxolimab in advanced cancers. TCRdb's copy holds only in-frame clones and misses some; the assay was immunoSEQ multiplex PCR. The repertoire has roughly 26,000 clones, about 74% of them found once; the top ten carry 14%. The sample in question was CD4+ or CD8+ T cells sorted from blood, obtained in a trial of the OX40 agonist ivuxolimab. All receptors come from an adult with an advanced solid tumor such as melanoma, head and neck, liver or kidney cancer.

This clone was seen only a few times. The J gene is TRBJ2-7, the V gene TRBV6-5; the D gene is possibly TRBD1 (6 bases). CDR3 length: 15 amino acids. CDR1 MNHEY and CDR2 SVGAGI come from the germline V gene. V lost 5 bases to trimming and J lost 3 bases, with 17 bases between them. The CDR3 here is CASSQETGPSYEQYF. In nucleotides, the CDR3 is TGTGCCAGCAGTCAGGAGACAGGACCCAGCTACGAGCAGTACTTC.

The chain joins TRBV5-1 to TRBJ2-1; D may correspond to TRBD1 or TRBD2 (5 bases each). The germline V gene encodes CDR1 SGHRS and CDR2 YFSETQ. CDR3 length: 16 amino acids. V lost 5 bases and J lost 1, with 16 bases in between. The CDR3 region has the DNA TGCGCCAGCAGTGGGACGTTTGGTTTTTCCTACAATGAGCAGTTCTTC. Translation gives CASSGTFGFSYNEQFF.

This clone was recorded only once. The V and J genes are TRBV7-9 and TRBJ1-4; TRBD1 might be the D (6 bases). The V and J ends lost 2 bases and 4 bases respectively, with 11 bases between them. The germline V gene encodes CDR1 SEHNR and CDR2 FQNEAQ (reference sequence). CDR3 length: 15 residues. CDR3: CASSLSQGGNEKLFF. DNA of the CDR3: TGTGCCAGCAGCTTATCACAGGGAGGTAATGAAAAACTGTTTTTT.

The chain employs TRBV18 and TRBJ2-1; D is tentatively TRBD1 or TRBD2 (5 bases each). Germline V lookup: CDR1 KGHSH, CDR2 LQKENI. The V gene lost 3 bases and the J gene lost 1 base, with 10 bases spanning the gap. This CDR3 region has 15 residues. CDR3 sequence reads: CASSPRDESYNEQFF. CDR3 DNA: TGTGCCAGCTCACCCCGGGACGAGTCCTACAATGAGCAGTTCTTC.

The V gene is TRBV15, the J gene TRBJ2-7, with D possibly matching TRBD1 (5 bases). With 2 bases removed from V and 2 bases from J, the gap between germline ends came to 19 bases. This CDR3 is built from 17 residues. CDR1 and CDR2 (germline): LNHNV, YYDKDF (reference sequence). The CDR3 DNA follows: TGTGCCACCAGCAGATCCCTGGACACCTCAATACCCTACGAGCAGTACTTC. It translates to CATSRSLDTSIPYEQYF.

The J gene is TRBJ1-2, the V gene TRBV5-1; TRBD1 might be the D (5 bases). The CDR3 covers 15 residues. The germline gives CDR1 SGHRS, CDR2 YFSETQ. V was clipped by 4 bases and J by 7 bases, with 20 bases between them. CDR3 DNA: TGCGCCAGCAGCAGCCGGGACGTAACAGGTGGTGGCTACACCTTC. It codes for CASSSRDVTGGGYTF.

J is TRBJ2-5 and V is TRBV6-5; 8 bases agree with TRBD2. The CDR3 has 14 residues. Losses at the gene ends were 5 bases for V and 5 bases for J; bases not matched to a gene: 7. The germline CDR1 and CDR2 sequences are MNHEY and SVGAGI. This CDR3 is CASSPPGLEETQYF. CDR3 bases: TGTGCCAGCAGTCCGCCGGGACTAGAGGAGACCCAGTACTTC.

The chain combines TRBV5-5 with TRBJ1-3; TRBD1 is a possible D gene (5 bases). Between the trimmed V and J ends, which lost 5 bases and 2 bases, there was a span of 14 bases. The CDR3 is 15 residues long. The germline V gene has CDR1 SGHKS and CDR2 YYEKEE (reference sequence). CDR3 sequence (DNA): TGTGCCAGCAGGAGGGACCCAGGGCCTGGAAACACCATATATTTT. Its protein product is CASRRDPGPGNTIYF.

The rearrangement uses TRBV4-2 and TRBJ2-7; perhaps D is TRBD1 or TRBD2 (5 bases each). This CDR3 is built from 15 residues. The germline CDR1 and CDR2 sequences are LGHNA and YNFKEQ. V was trimmed by 3 bases and J by 4 bases, leaving 16 bases between them. CDR3 sequence: CASSQPWDGSYEQYF. In nucleotides, the CDR3 is TGTGCCAGCAGCCAGCCCTGGGACGGAAGTTACGAGCAGTACTTC.

The chain uses TRBV5-1 and TRBJ1-2; no firm D call. Trimming took off 0 bases at V and 3 bases at J, with 3 bases between the two ends. The CDR3 is made up of 12 amino acids. From germline, CDR1 is SGHRS and CDR2 YFSETQ. The DNA for the CDR3 is TGCGCCAGCAGCTTGGAGGACTATGGCTACACCTTC. Residues: CASSLEDYGYTF.

Regarding this clone: Germline is not matched at one junction end, which may reflect a read error. The chain carries TRBV4-3 and TRBJ2-1, with 10 bases that match TRBD2. The length of the CDR3 is 14 residues. Germline V CDR1 and CDR2: LGHNA, YSLEER. The chain's CDR3 is CASNQAGGRNEQFF. The CDR3 region has the DNA TGCGCCAGCAACCAAGCGGGGGGGCGCAATGAGCAGTTCTTC.

The rearrangement uses TRBV6-5 and TRBJ1-4; D is uncertain. V gave up 7 bases and J gave up 6 bases, with 12 bases separating them. Germline lookup yields CDR1 MNHEY and CDR2 SVGAGI. CDR3 length: 13 residues. The CDR3 sequence: CASTSWSHEKLFF. CDR3 bases: TGTGCCAGCACGAGCTGGAGTCATGAAAAACTGTTTTTT.

This clone was detected only once. The chain employs TRBV7-3 and TRBJ2-2; D remains unclear. The V and J ends lost 7 bases and 3 bases respectively, with 12 bases between them. CDR3 size: 14 residues. The germline V gene encodes CDR1 SGHTA and CDR2 FQGTGA. The CDR3 here is CASNDGGDTGELFF. In DNA, the CDR3 is TGTGCCAGCAACGACGGCGGAGACACCGGGGAGCTGTTTTTT.

In its sample, this clone ranks as medium-sized. The J gene is TRBJ1-6, the V gene TRBV18; a possible D gene is TRBD1 (6 bases). There are 16 residues in the CDR3. Germline V gene lookup returns CDR1 KGHSH and CDR2 LQKENI. Trimming removed 2 bases from V and 7 bases from J, with 15 bases in between. The CDR3 sequence is CASSPGDQGRNSPLHF. CDR3 nucleotide sequence: TGTGCCAGCTCACCAGGGGATCAGGGGCGGAATTCACCCCTCCACTTT. Looking up the rest from reference TRBV18 and TRBJ1-6 gives the full variable domain: NAGVMQNPRHLVRRRGQEARLRCSPMKGHSHVYWYRQLPEEGLKFMVYLQKENIIDESGMPKERFSAEFPKEGPSILRIQQVVRGDSAAYFCASSPGDQGRNSPLHFGNGTRLTVT.

The chain has TRBV6-5 and TRBJ2-2; no definite D call. Germline CDR1 reads MNHEY; CDR2 reads SVGAGI. The CDR3 has 11 amino acids. V dropped 5 bases and J dropped 6 bases, with 4 bases sitting between them. The CDR3 sequence: CASSRAGELFF. The DNA of the CDR3 is TGTGCCAGCAGTCGGGCCGGGGAGCTGTTTTTT.

The chain combines TRBV9 with TRBJ1-3; unclear D gene. V was shortened by 2 bases and J by 0 bases, with 9 bases between the two germline ends. Germline CDR1 and CDR2: SGDLS and YYNGEE. The CDR3 is 15 amino acids. The CDR3 coding sequence is TGTGCCAGCAGCGTTACAGCGAGCTCTGGAAACACCATATATTTT. Protein sequence: CASSVTASSGNTIYF.

The CDR3 nucleotides are TGTGCCAGCAGCTTAAGTAGACAGTTTACCGAAAAACTGTTTTTT. Translation gives CASSLSRQFTEKLFF. The chain carries TRBV7-2 and TRBJ1-4; possibly TRBD1 for D (5 bases). The CDR3 length is 15 residues. Trimming took off 2 bases at V and 8 bases at J, with 15 bases between the two ends. From germline, CDR1 is SGHTA and CDR2 FQGNSA.

The chain couples TRBV6-6 to TRBJ2-7; no definite D call. V was clipped by 8 bases and J by 0 bases, with 14 bases between them. Germline-derived CDR1 and CDR2 are MNHNY and SVGAGI (reference sequence). CDR3 length: 14 amino acids. The CDR3 region is CASQDTQHSYEQYF. The CDR3 DNA reads TGTGCCAGCCAGGATACACAGCACTCCTACGAGCAGTACTTC.

This chain uses TRBV10-3 with TRBJ1-1, with 7 bases lining up with TRBD1. Germline CDR1 ENHRY, CDR2 SYGVKD. This CDR3 is 13 amino acids long. V dropped 4 bases and J dropped 1; count of bases not matched to a gene: 0. CDR3 nucleotides: TGTGCCATCAGTGGACAGGGGAACACTGAAGCTTTCTTT. It codes for CAISGQGNTEAFF.

The chain recombines TRBV7-6 with TRBJ1-3, with a tentative D call TRBD1 (6 bases). CDR3 length: 17 residues. V dropped 5 bases and J dropped 4 bases, with 21 bases sitting between them. Germline loops: CDR1 SGHVS, CDR2 FNYEAQ. CDR3 in DNA: TGTGCCAGCAGCCCCCCGCGGGGGGGGCTGGGAGGAAACACCATATATTTT. Its translation: CASSPPRGGLGGNTIYF.

This clone came up a few times. The chain uses TRBV5-4 and TRBJ2-2; 10 bases agree with TRBD2. CDR3 length: 16 amino acids. CDR1 SGHNT and CDR2 YYREEE come from the germline V gene (reference sequence). V trimming: 5 bases; J trimming: 4 bases; junction bases outside the gene matches: 8. The CDR3 loop reads CASRVERGGGTGELFF. In DNA, the CDR3 is TGTGCCAGCAGAGTCGAGCGGGGGGGAGGCACCGGGGAGCTGTTTTTT.

The rearrangement joins TRBV7-9 to TRBJ2-1, with TRBD2 as a possible D gene (5 bases). The CDR3 spans 13 residues. Trimming pared 3 bases from V and 10 bases from J, leaving 13 bases between. Germline values: CDR1 SEHNR, CDR2 FQNEAQ (reference sequence). The CDR3 loop reads CASSFYASWEQFF. CDR3 DNA sequence: TGTGCCAGCAGCTTCTATGCTAGCTGGGAGCAGTTCTTC. Supplemented by reference TRBV7-9 and TRBJ2-1, the full variable domain reads DTGVSQNPRHKITKRGQNVTFRCDPISEHNRLYWYRQTLGQGPEFLTYFQNEAQLEKSRLLSDRFSAERPKGSFSTLEIQRTEQGDSAMYLCASSFYASWEQFFGPGTRLTVL.